The source of this T cell receptor (beta chain) is a study of cytomegalovirus exposure and HLA in healthy donors. Trimming at V came to 4 bases and at J to 3 bases, leaving 4 bases not matched to a gene. CDR1 is MNHNY, CDR2 SVGAGI, per germline (reference sequence). The CDR3 spans 14 residues. The PCR employed 60 Vbeta primers together with 13 Jbeta primers. Produced via immunoSEQ multiplex PCR; TCRdb's table is partial and in-frame only. The sample has 170,000 or so clones, 77% seen once. The receptor was derived from a woman between 25 and 40 years old in good health and CMV-seropositive. Sequencing was done on a sample of PBMCs. The V and J genes are TRBV6-6 and TRBJ2-5; 8 positions match TRBD2. As DNA, the CDR3 is TGTGCCAGCAGTTTAGCGGGATCGGAAGAGACCCAGTACTTC. Its translation: CASSLAGSEETQYF.